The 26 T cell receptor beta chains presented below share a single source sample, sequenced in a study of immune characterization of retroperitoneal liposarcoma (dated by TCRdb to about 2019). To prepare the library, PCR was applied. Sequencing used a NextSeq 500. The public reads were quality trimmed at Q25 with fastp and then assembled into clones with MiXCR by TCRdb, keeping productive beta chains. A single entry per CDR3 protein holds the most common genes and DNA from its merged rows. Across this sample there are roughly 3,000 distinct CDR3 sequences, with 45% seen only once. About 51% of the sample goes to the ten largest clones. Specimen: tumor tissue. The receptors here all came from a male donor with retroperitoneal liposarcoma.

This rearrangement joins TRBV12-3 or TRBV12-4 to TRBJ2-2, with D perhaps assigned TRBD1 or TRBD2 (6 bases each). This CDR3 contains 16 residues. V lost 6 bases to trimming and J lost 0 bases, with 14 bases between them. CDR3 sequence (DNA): TGTGCCAGCAGCTGGGGGGCGGCTCCGAACACCGGGGAGCTGTTTTTT. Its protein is CASSWGAAPNTGELFF.

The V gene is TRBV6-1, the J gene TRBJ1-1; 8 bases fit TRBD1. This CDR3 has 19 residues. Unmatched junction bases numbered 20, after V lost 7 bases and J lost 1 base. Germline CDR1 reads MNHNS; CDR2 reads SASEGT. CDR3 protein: CASNRLPGTGYRRNTEAFF. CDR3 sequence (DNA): TGTGCCAGCAATCGACTCCCGGGGACAGGCTATCGGAGGAACACTGAAGCTTTCTTT.

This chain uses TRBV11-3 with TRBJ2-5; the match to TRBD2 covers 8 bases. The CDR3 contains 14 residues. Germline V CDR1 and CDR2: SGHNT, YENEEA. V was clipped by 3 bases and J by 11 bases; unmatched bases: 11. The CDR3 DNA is TGTGCCAGCAGCTTCCCAGCCACCGGGGGGGAGCAGTACTTC. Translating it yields CASSFPATGGEQYF.

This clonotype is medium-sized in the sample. CDR3: CASGDNPYEQYF. In nucleotides, the CDR3 is TGTGCCAGCGGGGACAATCCCTACGAGCAGTACTTC. V usage is TRBV25-1 and J usage is TRBJ2-7; TRBD1 might be the D (6 bases). Trimming shortened V by 8 bases and J by 2 bases, and 10 bases separated the two germline ends. This CDR3 comprises 12 residues. Germline V gene sequence: CDR1 MGHDK, CDR2 SYGVNS.

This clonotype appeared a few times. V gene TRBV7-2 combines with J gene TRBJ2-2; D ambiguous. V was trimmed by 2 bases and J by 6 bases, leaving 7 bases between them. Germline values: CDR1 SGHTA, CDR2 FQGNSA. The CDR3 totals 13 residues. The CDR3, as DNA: TGTGCCAGCAGCTTAATGTTGTCCGGGGAGCTGTTTTTT. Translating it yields CASSLMLSGELFF.

CDR3: CASRREDQETQFF. For the CDR3, the DNA is TGTGCCAGCAGGCGGGAGGACCAAGAGACCCAGTTCTTC. The chain carries TRBV6-5 and TRBJ2-1; 8 nucleotides match TRBD2. There are 13 residues in the CDR3. The junction had 11 bases not matched to a gene; V was cut back by 6 bases and J by 13 bases. Looked up from germline, CDR1 is MNHEY and CDR2 is SVGAGI.

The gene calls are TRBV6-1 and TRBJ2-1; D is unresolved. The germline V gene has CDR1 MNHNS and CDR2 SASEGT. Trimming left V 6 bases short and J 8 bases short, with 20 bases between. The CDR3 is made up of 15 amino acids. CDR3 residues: CASRDGRAPFHEQFF. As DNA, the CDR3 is TGTGCCAGCAGGGACGGACGGGCCCCCTTCCATGAGCAGTTCTTC.

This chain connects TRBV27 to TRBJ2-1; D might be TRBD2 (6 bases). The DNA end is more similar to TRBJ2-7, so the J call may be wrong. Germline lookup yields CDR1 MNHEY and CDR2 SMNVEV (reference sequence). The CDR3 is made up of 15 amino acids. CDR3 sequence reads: CASSLMETAGTEQYF. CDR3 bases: TGTGCCAGCAGCCTGATGGAAACGGCGGGGACCGAGCAGTACTTC.

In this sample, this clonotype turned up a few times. The CDR3 spells CASSEWGTGGTDTQYF. The CDR3, as DNA: TGTGCCAGCAGTGAATGGGGGACAGGGGGGACAGATACGCAGTATTTT. The chain uses TRBV6-1 and TRBJ2-3, with 11 nucleotides matching TRBD1. The CDR3 extends over 16 amino acids. V trimming: 2 bases; J trimming: 3 bases; junction bases outside the gene matches: 4. From germline, CDR1 is MNHNS and CDR2 SASEGT.

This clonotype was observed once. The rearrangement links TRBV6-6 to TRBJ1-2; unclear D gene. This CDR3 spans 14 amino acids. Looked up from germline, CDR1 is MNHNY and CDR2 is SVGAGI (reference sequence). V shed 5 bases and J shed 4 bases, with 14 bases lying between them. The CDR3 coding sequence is TGTGCCAGCAGTCACGATACGGGAAGCTATGGCTACACCTTC. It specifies CASSHDTGSYGYTF.

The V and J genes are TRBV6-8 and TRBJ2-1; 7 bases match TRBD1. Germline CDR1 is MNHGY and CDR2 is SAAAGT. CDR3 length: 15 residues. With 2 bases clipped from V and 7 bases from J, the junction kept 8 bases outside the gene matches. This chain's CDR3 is CASSYDRAFGNEQFF. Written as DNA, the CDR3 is TGTGCCAGCAGTTACGACAGGGCCTTTGGTAATGAGCAGTTCTTC.

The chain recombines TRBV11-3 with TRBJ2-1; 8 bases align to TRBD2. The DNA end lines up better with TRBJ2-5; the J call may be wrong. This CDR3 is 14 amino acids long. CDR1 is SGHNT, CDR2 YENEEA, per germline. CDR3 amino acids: CASSTGLVGETQYF. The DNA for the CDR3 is TGTGCCAGCAGCACGGGACTAGTGGGGGAGACCCAGTACTTC.

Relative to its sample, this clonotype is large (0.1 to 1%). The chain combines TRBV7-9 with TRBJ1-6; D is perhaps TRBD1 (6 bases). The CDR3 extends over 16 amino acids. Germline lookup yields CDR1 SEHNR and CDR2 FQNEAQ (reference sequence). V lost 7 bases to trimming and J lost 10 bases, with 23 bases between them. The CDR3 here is CASIPAVRGPGSPLHF. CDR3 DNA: TGTGCCAGCATCCCGGCGGTCAGGGGCCCGGGGTCACCCCTCCACTTT.

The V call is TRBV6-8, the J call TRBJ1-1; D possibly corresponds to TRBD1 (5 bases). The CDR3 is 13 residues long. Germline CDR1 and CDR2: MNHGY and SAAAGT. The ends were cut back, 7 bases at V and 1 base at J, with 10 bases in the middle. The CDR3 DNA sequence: TGTGCCAGCATCCAGGGAGAGAACACTGAAGCTTTCTTT. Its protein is CASIQGENTEAFF.

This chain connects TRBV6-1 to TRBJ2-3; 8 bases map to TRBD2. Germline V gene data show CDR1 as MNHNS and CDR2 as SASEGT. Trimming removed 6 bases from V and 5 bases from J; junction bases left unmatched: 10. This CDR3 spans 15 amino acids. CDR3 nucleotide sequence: TGTGCCAGCAGGGATAGCGGGAAAGTAATAGATACGCAGTATTTT. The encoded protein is CASRDSGKVIDTQYF.

CDR3 bases: TGTGCCAGCAGCCCCTCGGGTCGTAGCGGGATATATAATGAGCAGTTCTTC. Its translation is CASSPSGRSGIYNEQFF. The V gene is TRBV6-1, the J gene TRBJ2-1, with 8 bases lining up with TRBD2. The CDR3 loop spans 17 amino acids. CDR1 is MNHNS, CDR2 SASEGT, per germline. The junction had 17 bases not matched to a gene; V was cut back by 6 bases and J by 7 bases.

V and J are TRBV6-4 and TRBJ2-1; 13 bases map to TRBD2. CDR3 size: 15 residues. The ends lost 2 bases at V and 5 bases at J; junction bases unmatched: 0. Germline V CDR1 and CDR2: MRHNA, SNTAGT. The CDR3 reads CASSDGLAGDNEQFF. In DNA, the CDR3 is TGTGCCAGCAGTGACGGACTAGCGGGGGACAATGAGCAGTTCTTC.

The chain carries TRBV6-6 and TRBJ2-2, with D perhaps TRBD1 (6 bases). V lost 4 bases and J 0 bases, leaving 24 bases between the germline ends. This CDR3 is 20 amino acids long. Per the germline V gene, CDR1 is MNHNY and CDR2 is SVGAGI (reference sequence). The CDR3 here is CASSSPSTGQPRSNTGELFF. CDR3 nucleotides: TGTGCCAGCAGTTCTCCTTCGACTGGACAGCCGCGTTCGAACACCGGGGAGCTGTTTTTT.

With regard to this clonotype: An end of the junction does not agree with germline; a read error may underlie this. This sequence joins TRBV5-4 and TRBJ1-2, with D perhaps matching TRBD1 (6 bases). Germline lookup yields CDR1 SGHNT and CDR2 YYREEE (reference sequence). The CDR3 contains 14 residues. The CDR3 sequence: CASRLAGARYGYTF. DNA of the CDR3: TGTGCCAGCAGATTGGCGGGGGCCCGCTATGGCTACACCTTC.

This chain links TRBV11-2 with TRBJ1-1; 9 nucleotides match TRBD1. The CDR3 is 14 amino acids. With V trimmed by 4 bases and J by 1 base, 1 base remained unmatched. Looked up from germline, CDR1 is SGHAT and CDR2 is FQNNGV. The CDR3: CASSSQGANTEAFF. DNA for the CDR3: TGTGCCAGCAGCTCACAGGGGGCGAACACTGAAGCTTTCTTT.

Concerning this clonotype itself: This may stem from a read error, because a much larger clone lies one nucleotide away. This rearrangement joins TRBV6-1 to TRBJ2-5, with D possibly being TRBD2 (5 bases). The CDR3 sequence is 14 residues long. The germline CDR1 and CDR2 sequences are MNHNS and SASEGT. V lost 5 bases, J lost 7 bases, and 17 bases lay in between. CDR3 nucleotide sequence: TGTGCCAGCAGTCAAACGGGGTACCCTGTGACCCAGTACTTC. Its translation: CASSQTGYPVTQYF.

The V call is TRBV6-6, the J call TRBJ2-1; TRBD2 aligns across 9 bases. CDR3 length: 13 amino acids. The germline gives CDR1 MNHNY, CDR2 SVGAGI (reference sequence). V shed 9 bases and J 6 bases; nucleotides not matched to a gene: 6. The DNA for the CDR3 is TGTGCCAGTACAGCGGGAGGTAGCAATGAGCAGTTCTTC. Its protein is CASTAGGSNEQFF.

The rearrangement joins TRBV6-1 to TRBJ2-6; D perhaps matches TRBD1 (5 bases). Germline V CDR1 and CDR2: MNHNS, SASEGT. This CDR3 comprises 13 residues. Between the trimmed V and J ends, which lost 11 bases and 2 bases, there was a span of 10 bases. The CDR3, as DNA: TGTGCCTCCAGGGAAGCTGGGGCCAACGTCCTGACTTTC. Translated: CASREAGANVLTF.

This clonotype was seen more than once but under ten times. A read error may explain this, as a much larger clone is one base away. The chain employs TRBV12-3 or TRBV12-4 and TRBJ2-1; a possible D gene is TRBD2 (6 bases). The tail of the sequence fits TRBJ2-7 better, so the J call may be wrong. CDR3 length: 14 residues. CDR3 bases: TGTGCCAGCAGGGGGTCCGGGGGAGGAGATGAGCAGTACTTC. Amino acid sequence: CASRGSGGGDEQYF.

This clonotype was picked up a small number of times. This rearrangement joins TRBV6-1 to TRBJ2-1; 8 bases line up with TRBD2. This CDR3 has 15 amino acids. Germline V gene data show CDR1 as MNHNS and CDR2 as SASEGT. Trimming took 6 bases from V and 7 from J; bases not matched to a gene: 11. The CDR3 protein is CASRPEAGVTNEQFF. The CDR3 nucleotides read TGTGCCAGCAGACCTGAAGCGGGAGTAACAAATGAGCAGTTCTTC.

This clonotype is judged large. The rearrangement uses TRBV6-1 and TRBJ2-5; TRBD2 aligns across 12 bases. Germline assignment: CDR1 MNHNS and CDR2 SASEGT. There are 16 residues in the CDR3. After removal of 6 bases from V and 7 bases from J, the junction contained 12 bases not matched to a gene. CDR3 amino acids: CASRLLAGGADATQYF. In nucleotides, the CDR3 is TGTGCCAGCAGGCTCCTAGCGGGAGGGGCTGATGCGACCCAGTACTTC.